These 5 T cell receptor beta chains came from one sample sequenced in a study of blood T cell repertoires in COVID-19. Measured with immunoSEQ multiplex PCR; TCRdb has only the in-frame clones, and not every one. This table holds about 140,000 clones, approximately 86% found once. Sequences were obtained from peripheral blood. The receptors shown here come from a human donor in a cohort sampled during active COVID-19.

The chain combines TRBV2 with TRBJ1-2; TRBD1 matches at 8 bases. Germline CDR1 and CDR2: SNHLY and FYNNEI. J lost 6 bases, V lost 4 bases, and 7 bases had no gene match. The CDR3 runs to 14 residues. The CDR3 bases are TGTGCCAGCAGTGCAAAACAGGGGGTGGATGGCTACACCTTC. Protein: CASSAKQGVDGYTF.

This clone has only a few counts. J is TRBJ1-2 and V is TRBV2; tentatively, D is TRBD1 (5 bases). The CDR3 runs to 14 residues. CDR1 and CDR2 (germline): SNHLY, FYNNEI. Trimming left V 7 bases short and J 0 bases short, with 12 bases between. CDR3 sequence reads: CASTADTTNYGYTF. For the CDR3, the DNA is TGTGCCAGCACCGCGGACACCACTAACTATGGCTACACCTTC.

The DNA of the CDR3 is TGCGCCAGCAGCCAAGATGTGCGGAGGGCTGAAAAACTGTTTTTT. Translation: CASSQDVRRAEKLFF. The genes are TRBV4-1 and TRBJ1-4; D gene unclear. The CDR3 has 15 amino acids. Germline assignment: CDR1 MGHRA and CDR2 YSYEKL. Trimming pared 0 bases from V and 7 bases from J, leaving 12 bases between.

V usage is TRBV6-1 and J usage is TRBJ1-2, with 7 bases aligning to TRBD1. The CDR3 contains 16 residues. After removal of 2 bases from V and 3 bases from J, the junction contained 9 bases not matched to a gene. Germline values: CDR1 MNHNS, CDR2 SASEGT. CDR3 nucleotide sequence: TGTGCCAGCAGTGAAAGGGGGCGAATTGTCGACTATGGCTACACCTTC. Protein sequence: CASSERGRIVDYGYTF.

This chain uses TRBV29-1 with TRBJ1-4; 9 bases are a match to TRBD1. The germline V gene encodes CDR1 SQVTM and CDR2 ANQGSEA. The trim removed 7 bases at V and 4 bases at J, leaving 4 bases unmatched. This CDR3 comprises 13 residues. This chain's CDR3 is CSAWTGVNEKLFF. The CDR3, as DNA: TGCAGCGCTTGGACAGGGGTTAATGAAAAACTGTTTTTT.